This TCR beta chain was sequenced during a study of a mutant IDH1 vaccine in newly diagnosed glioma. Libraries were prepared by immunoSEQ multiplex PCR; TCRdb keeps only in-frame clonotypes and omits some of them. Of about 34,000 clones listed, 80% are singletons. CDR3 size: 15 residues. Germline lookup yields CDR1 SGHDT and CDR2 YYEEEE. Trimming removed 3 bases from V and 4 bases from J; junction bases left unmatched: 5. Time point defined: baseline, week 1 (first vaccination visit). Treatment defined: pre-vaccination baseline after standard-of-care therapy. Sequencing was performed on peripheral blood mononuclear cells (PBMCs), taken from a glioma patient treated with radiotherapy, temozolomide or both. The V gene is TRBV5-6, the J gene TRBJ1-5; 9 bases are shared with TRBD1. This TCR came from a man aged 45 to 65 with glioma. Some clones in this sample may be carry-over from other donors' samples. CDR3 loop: CASSSGTGKNQPQHF. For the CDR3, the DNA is TGTGCCAGCAGCTCCGGGACAGGGAAAAATCAGCCCCAGCATTTT.